This T cell receptor beta chain came from a study of cytomegalovirus exposure and HLA in healthy donors. Primers for the PCR totalled 60 Vbeta and 13 Jbeta. In the authors' methods: A follow-up analysis tallied around 76 million unique TCR beta chains, approximately 10 million shared. TCRdb's copy holds only in-frame clones and misses some; the assay was immunoSEQ multiplex PCR. For V, J and clone size, that table is used; D and trimming come from the DNA. The table includes 150,000 to 200,000 clones, around 75% detected once. V lost 6 bases and J 3 bases, leaving 12 bases between the germline ends. Germline CDR1 is MNHEY and CDR2 is SMNVEV (reference sequence). The CDR3 sequence is 14 residues long.

This clonotype was sampled from a human donor in good health. Sequencing was carried out using PBMCs. This sequence joins TRBV27 and TRBJ2-1; maybe TRBD2 (5 bases). CDR3 sequence: CASRTGRGYNEQFF. CDR3 DNA sequence: TGTGCCAGCAGGACGGGGAGAGGCTACAATGAGCAGTTCTTC.